The 31 T cell receptor beta chains below were found in one sample sequenced in a study of shared clonotypes between healthy human individuals. Sequencing was performed with immunoSEQ multiplex PCR; in TCRdb, only in-frame clones are kept and a portion is missing. The sample shows about 490,000 clones, more than 65% of them seen only once. The sequenced sample was PBMCs. The source is a woman aged 40 to 50 in good health. Some clones in this sample may be carry-over from other donors' samples.

V is TRBV6-9 and J is TRBJ2-1; D gene ambiguous. V gave up 7 bases and J gave up 5 bases, with 6 bases separating them. The germline gives CDR1 MNHGY, CDR2 SVAAGI. The CDR3 length is 11 residues. CDR3 DNA: TGTGCCAGCAAAGCCGACAATGAGCAGTTCTTC. Translating it yields CASKADNEQFF.

The rearrangement uses TRBV7-2 and TRBJ2-3; 7 bases agree with TRBD2. Trimming removed 1 base from V and 5 bases from J; junction bases left unmatched: 9. Germline lookup yields CDR1 SGHTA and CDR2 FQGNSA. The CDR3 covers 16 residues. In DNA, the CDR3 is TGTGCCAGCAGCTTAGGTTCCGCGGGAGCGGGAGATACGCAGTATTTT. Protein: CASSLGSAGAGDTQYF.

This clone showed up just once. This sequence joins TRBV7-2 and TRBJ2-5; D is undetermined. In germline, CDR1 is SGHTA, CDR2 FQGNSA. Trimming took 1 base from V and 5 from J, leaving 11 bases between them. There are 14 residues in the CDR3. The DNA of the CDR3 is TGTGCCAGCAGCTTAGTGGCCTCGGCGGAGACCCAGTACTTC. Amino acid sequence: CASSLVASAETQYF.

Concerning this clone itself: A far larger clone is only one base removed, so a read error is likely. The sample has other DNA sequences that encode this CDR3 too. V is TRBV7-9 and J is TRBJ2-3, with D perhaps matching TRBD2 (5 bases). Per the germline V gene, CDR1 is SEHNR and CDR2 is FQNEAQ (reference sequence). This CDR3 spans 10 amino acids. The DNA of the CDR3 is TGTGCCAGCATGGGAGATACGCAGTATTTC. It specifies CASMGDTQYF.

Regarding this clone: This likely stems from a read error, as it lies one base from a far larger clone. This sample also contains other DNA sequences that code for the same CDR3. This sequence joins TRBV28 and TRBJ2-2, with D possibly matching TRBD2 (6 bases). V gave up 4 bases and J gave up 8 bases, with 17 bases separating them. The length of the CDR3 is 15 residues. Germline V gene sequence: CDR1 MDHEN, CDR2 SYDVKM. CDR3: CASSSRQLGLGELFF. The CDR3, as DNA: TGTGCCAGCAGTTCGAGACAACTCGGACTAGGGGAGCTGTTTTTT.

The genes are TRBV6-6 and TRBJ2-6; 7 nucleotides match TRBD2. Germline V gives CDR1 MNHNY, CDR2 SVGAGI (reference sequence). CDR3 length: 14 amino acids. V gave up 7 bases and J gave up 0 bases; unmatched junction bases: 0. CDR3 in amino acids: CASTGGSGANVLTF. CDR3 DNA: TGTGCCAGCACGGGGGGCTCTGGGGCCAACGTCCTGACTTTC.

This rearrangement joins TRBV7-2 to TRBJ1-2, with 7 bases that match TRBD1. The CDR3 length is 15 residues. Germline V gene sequence: CDR1 SGHTA, CDR2 FQGNSA. After removal of 4 bases from V and 2 bases from J, the junction contained 7 bases not matched to a gene. Here the CDR3 DNA reads TGTGCCAGCAGCTACACAGGGGCCTTGAACTATGGCTACACCTTC. It specifies CASSYTGALNYGYTF.

CDR3 nucleotides: TGCGCCAGCAGCAAGGACAGGGGTGGCATCTACGAGCAGTACTTC. Protein sequence: CASSKDRGGIYEQYF. The V call is TRBV5-1, the J call TRBJ2-7; 9 nucleotides line up with TRBD1. Germline trimming cut 4 bases from V and 3 bases from J; bases unmatched to any gene: 8. Germline loops: CDR1 SGHRS, CDR2 YFSETQ. This CDR3 comprises 15 residues.

In the case of this clone: This likely reflects a read error, since a far larger clone is one base away. This sample includes further DNA sequences coding for the same CDR3. This chain joins TRBV11-2 and TRBJ2-2, with unresolved D. Trimming cost V 4 bases and J 8 bases, with 11 bases left between them. The CDR3 length is 13 residues. The germline CDR1 and CDR2 sequences are SGHAT and FQNNGV. CDR3 amino acids: CASSSLVSGELFF. The CDR3 nucleotides read TGTGCCAGCAGCTCGCTAGTATCAGGGGAGCTGTTTTTT. Variable domain in full (rest from reference TRBV11-2 and TRBJ2-2): EAGVAQSPRYKIIEKRQSVAFWCNPISGHATLYWYQQILGQGPKLLIQFQNNGVVDDSQLPKDRFSAERLKGVDSTLKIQPAKLEDSAVYLCASSSLVSGELFFGEGSRLTVL.

The V call is TRBV7-2, the J call TRBJ2-1; D remains unclear. This CDR3 has 13 residues. The ends were cut back, 1 base at V and 4 bases at J, with 5 bases in the middle. CDR1 and CDR2 (germline): SGHTA, FQGNSA. CDR3 amino acids: CASSLGQYNEQFF. For the CDR3, the DNA is TGTGCCAGCAGCTTAGGGCAGTACAATGAGCAGTTCTTC.

J is TRBJ2-1 and V is TRBV4-1; no firm D call. Trimming took off 4 bases at V and 5 bases at J, with 12 bases between the two ends. The CDR3 covers 14 residues. Germline V gene lookup returns CDR1 MGHRA and CDR2 YSYEKL. CDR3 bases: TGCGCCAGCAGCCTCGGACCGGCCAACAATGAGCAGTTCTTC. It is translated as CASSLGPANNEQFF.

The chain couples TRBV29-1 to TRBJ2-2; D may be TRBD1 (5 bases). Germline V gene sequence: CDR1 SQVTM, CDR2 ANQGSEA. The CDR3 extends over 15 amino acids. The V end was cut by 5 bases, the J end by 0 bases, with 13 bases between. In nucleotides, the CDR3 is TGCAGCGTTCTACCTCGCAGGGCGAACACCGGGGAGCTGTTTTTT. Protein product: CSVLPRRANTGELFF.

Points on this clone: It is likely a read error: a sequence one base away is far more abundant. The chain links TRBV5-6 to TRBJ1-2; the D is unclear. CDR1 SGHDT and CDR2 YYEEEE come from the germline V gene. The CDR3 is 15 residues long. The V and J ends lost 9 bases and 0 bases respectively, with 18 bases between them. Written as DNA, the CDR3 is TGTGCCACCCGAATACAGTCGCGGGCTAACTATGGCTACACCTTC. It encodes CATRIQSRANYGYTF.

V usage is TRBV4-3 and J usage is TRBJ2-1, with unresolved D. Germline V gene lookup returns CDR1 LGHNA and CDR2 YSLEER. With 4 bases removed from V and 3 bases from J, the gap between germline ends came to 7 bases. This CDR3 spans 13 amino acids. The CDR3 DNA follows: TGCGCCAGCAGCCGGGTTAACTACAATGAGCAGTTCTTC. It yields the protein CASSRVNYNEQFF.

V is TRBV2 and J is TRBJ1-2; D ambiguous. Germline V lookup: CDR1 SNHLY, CDR2 FYNNEI. This CDR3 contains 13 residues. Trimming took 6 bases from V and 4 from J, leaving 12 bases between them. The CDR3: CASSAGPGYGYTF. The CDR3 DNA sequence: TGTGCCAGCAGCGCGGGTCCTGGCTATGGCTACACCTTC.

Regarding this clone: This probably arose from a read error, given a far larger clone one base away. The same CDR3 arises from other DNA sequences in this sample as well. V usage is TRBV15 and J usage is TRBJ2-7; TRBD1 agrees at 9 bases. The CDR3 loop spans 17 amino acids. The ends lost 0 bases at V and 2 bases at J; junction bases unmatched: 8. Germline loops: CDR1 LNHNV, CDR2 YYDKDF (reference sequence). CDR3 nucleotides: TGTGCCACCAGCAGAGATCTCATTGGACAGGGGACCTACGAGCAGTACTTC. Translation gives CATSRDLIGQGTYEQYF.

The genes are TRBV6-1 and TRBJ2-7; 12 bases match TRBD2. J gave up 3 bases and V 2 bases, and 8 bases lay outside the gene matches. Germline CDR1 reads MNHNS; CDR2 reads SASEGT. CDR3 length equals 17 residues. CDR3 amino acids: CASSEYLAGGGGYEQYF. The CDR3 DNA sequence: TGTGCCAGCAGTGAATATCTAGCGGGAGGGGGTGGCTACGAGCAGTACTTC.

The CDR3 loop is CASSLDRGSNEKLFF. CDR3 in DNA: TGCGCCAGCAGCTTGGACAGGGGTTCTAATGAAAAACTGTTTTTT. The chain uses TRBV5-1 and TRBJ1-4, with TRBD1 matching over 7 bases. The CDR3 runs to 15 residues. The germline CDR1 and CDR2 sequences are SGHRS and YFSETQ. The V and J ends lost 0 bases and 3 bases, in that order; junction bases with no gene match: 2.

V gene TRBV28 combines with J gene TRBJ1-1; no firm D call. The CDR3 runs to 13 residues. The V gene lost 3 bases and the J gene lost 3 bases, with 8 bases spanning the gap. CDR1 is MDHEN, CDR2 SYDVKM, per germline. CDR3 sequence (DNA): TGTGCCAGCAGTTTTAGTGGTTACACTGAAGCTTTCTTT. It encodes CASSFSGYTEAFF.

About this clone: This likely reflects a read error, since a far larger clone is one base away. This rearrangement joins TRBV2 to TRBJ1-1, with a weak D call TRBD1 (6 bases). Trimming left V 10 bases short and J 1 base short, with 19 bases between. This CDR3 has 15 residues. The germline gives CDR1 SNHLY, CDR2 FYNNEI. The chain's CDR3 is CANRVGLIQNTEAFF. The CDR3, as DNA: TGTGCCAACAGGGTGGGATTGATCCAGAACACTGAAGCTTTCTTT.

The chain carries TRBV6-6 and TRBJ2-5, with no clear D. In germline, CDR1 is MNHNY, CDR2 SVGAGI (reference sequence). V lost 8 bases, J lost 2 bases, and 12 bases lay in between. The CDR3 is 13 residues long. CDR3 sequence reads: CASRLGLQETQYF. The DNA for the CDR3 is TGTGCCAGCCGCCTGGGATTACAAGAGACCCAGTACTTC.

The V and J genes are TRBV6-1 and TRBJ2-7, with a weak D call TRBD1 (5 bases). CDR1 is MNHNS and CDR2 is SASEGT in the germline V gene. CDR3 length equals 13 residues. The V and J ends lost 5 bases and 0 bases respectively, with 8 bases between them. The CDR3 nucleotides read TGTGCCAGCAGTAACGGACACTCCTACGAGCAGTACTTC. Amino acids: CASSNGHSYEQYF.

This clone was recorded only once. The chain couples TRBV7-8 to TRBJ1-5; D is possibly TRBD1 (5 bases). V was shortened by 5 bases and J by 1 base, with 12 bases between the two germline ends. The CDR3 has 15 residues. Germline CDR1 SGHVS, CDR2 FQNEAQ. CDR3 in amino acids: CASSPWGLSNQPQHF. The CDR3, as DNA: TGTGCCAGCAGCCCCTGGGGGTTGAGCAATCAGCCCCAGCATTTT.

This clone was detected many times. The chain links TRBV7-9 to TRBJ2-1; 13 bases fit TRBD2. V lost 3 bases, J lost 8 bases, and 4 bases stayed unmatched. In germline, CDR1 is SEHNR, CDR2 FQNEAQ (reference sequence). The CDR3 sequence is 15 residues long. Here the CDR3 reads CASSFRGLAGDEQFF. The CDR3 DNA reads as TGTGCCAGCAGCTTTCGCGGACTAGCGGGAGATGAGCAGTTCTTC.

This chain uses TRBV5-1 with TRBJ2-7; TRBD1 might be the D (6 bases). Germline CDR1 SGHRS, CDR2 YFSETQ. The CDR3 is 15 amino acids. V was pared by 4 bases and J by 0 bases, with 14 bases between. The CDR3: CASSEPGATSYEQYF. The CDR3 nucleotides read TGCGCCAGCAGCGAGCCAGGGGCAACCTCCTACGAGCAGTACTTC.

V is TRBV11-2 and J is TRBJ1-5; D might be TRBD1 (5 bases). Trimming pared 5 bases from V and 4 bases from J, leaving 9 bases between. Per the germline V gene, CDR1 is SGHAT and CDR2 is FQNNGV. The CDR3 runs 13 residues. This chain's CDR3 is CASSPGLNQPQHF. As DNA, the CDR3 is TGTGCCAGCAGCCCGGGACTTAATCAGCCCCAGCATTTT.

V and J are TRBV15 and TRBJ1-4; D not resolved. Germline CDR1 is LNHNV and CDR2 is YYDKDF (reference sequence). V dropped 0 bases and J dropped 5 bases, with 4 bases sitting between them. There are 13 residues in the CDR3. The CDR3 region is CATSRDSNEKLFF. Written as DNA, the CDR3 is TGTGCCACCAGCAGAGATAGCAATGAAAAACTGTTTTTT.

This sequence joins TRBV11-2 and TRBJ2-7, with TRBD1 as a possible D gene (6 bases). Between the trimmed V and J ends, which lost 3 bases and 5 bases, there was a span of 11 bases. This CDR3 is built from 13 residues. Germline CDR1 SGHAT, CDR2 FQNNGV. CDR3 sequence reads: CASSFRDIHEQYF. The CDR3 DNA reads as TGTGCCAGCAGCTTCCGGGACATCCACGAGCAGTACTTC.

The chain joins TRBV7-2 to TRBJ2-3, with 9 bases identical to TRBD2. V dropped 3 bases and J dropped 0; count of bases not matched to a gene: 7. Germline assignment: CDR1 SGHTA and CDR2 FQGNSA. This CDR3 is built from 17 residues. CDR3 DNA sequence: TGTGCCAGCAGCTTTGCCCTAGCGGGGCCCAGCACAGATACGCAGTATTTT. The encoded protein is CASSFALAGPSTDTQYF.

In its sample, this clone was seen once. The V gene is TRBV2, the J gene TRBJ2-6, with 7 bases matching TRBD2. This CDR3 comprises 12 residues. Per the germline V gene, CDR1 is SNHLY and CDR2 is FYNNEI. V shed 11 bases, J shed 3 bases, and the junction held 1 base outside the gene matches. The CDR3 sequence: CAAGDGANVLTF. CDR3 nucleotides: TGTGCCGCGGGGGATGGGGCCAACGTCCTGACTTTC.

The chain carries TRBV18 and TRBJ2-7; D assignment may be TRBD1 or TRBD2 (5 bases each). V dropped 6 bases and J dropped 3 bases, with 15 bases sitting between them. The CDR3 covers 14 residues. Germline V lookup: CDR1 KGHSH, CDR2 LQKENI. The CDR3 nucleotides read TGTGCCAGCTCTCTCGACAGTGGACTCTACGAGCAGTACTTC. This codes for CASSLDSGLYEQYF.